The clone carrying this T cell receptor beta chain was detected once. This sample is part of a study of CD8 T cells in Susac syndrome. cDNA came from roughly 0.53 to 1 ug RNA primed by random hexamers. Each CDR3 protein gets one entry after TCRdb re-called the immunoSEQ multiplex PCR reads with MiXCR. Of about 200,000 distinct CDR3 sequences in the sample, approximately 90% were seen once. CDR3 length: 15 residues. V lost 1 base to trimming and J lost 0 bases, with 8 bases between them. From germline, CDR1 is SGHDN and CDR2 FVKESK. Sequenced material: CD8+ T cells from PBMCs. The genes are TRBV14 and TRBJ2-3; no reliable D call. The TCR comes from a human donor with multiple sclerosis. The DNA for the CDR3 is TGTGCCAGCAGCCAAGGGTTTGGGAGCACAGATACGCAGTATTTT. This translates into CASSQGFGSTDTQYF. Full variable domain (rest looked up from reference TRBV14 and TRBJ2-3): EAGVTQFPSHSVIEKGQTVTLRCDPISGHDNLYWYRRVMGKEIKFLLHFVKESKQDESGMPNNRFLAERTGGTYSTLKVQPAELEDSGVYFCASSQGFGSTDTQYFGPGTRLTVL.